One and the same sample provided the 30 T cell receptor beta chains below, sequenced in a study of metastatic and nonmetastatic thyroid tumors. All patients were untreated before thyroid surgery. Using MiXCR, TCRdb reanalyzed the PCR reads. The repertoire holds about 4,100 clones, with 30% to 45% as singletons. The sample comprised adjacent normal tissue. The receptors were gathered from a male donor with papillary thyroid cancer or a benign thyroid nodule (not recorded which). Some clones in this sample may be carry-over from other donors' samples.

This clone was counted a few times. The CDR3 sequence: CASSSQGTTEAFF. CDR3 DNA: TGCGCCAGCAGCTCTCAGGGGACCACTGAAGCTTTCTTT. The chain links TRBV5-1 to TRBJ1-1, with D perhaps matching TRBD1 (6 bases). V was clipped by 3 bases and J by 4 bases, with 10 bases between them. This CDR3 has 13 amino acids. Germline V gene sequence: CDR1 SGHRS, CDR2 YFSETQ.

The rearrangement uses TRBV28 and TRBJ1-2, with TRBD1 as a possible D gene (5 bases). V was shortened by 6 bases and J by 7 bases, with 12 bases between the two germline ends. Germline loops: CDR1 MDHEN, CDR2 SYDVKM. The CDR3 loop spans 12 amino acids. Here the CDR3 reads CASSPQGSGYTF. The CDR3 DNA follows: TGTGCCAGCAGCCCCCAGGGCAGTGGCTACACCTTC.

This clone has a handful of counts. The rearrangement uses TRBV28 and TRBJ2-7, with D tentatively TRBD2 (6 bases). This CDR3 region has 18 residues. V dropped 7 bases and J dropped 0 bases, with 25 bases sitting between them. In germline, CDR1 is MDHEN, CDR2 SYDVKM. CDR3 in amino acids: CASIPPGAGLTSSYEQYF. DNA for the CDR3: TGTGCCAGCATCCCTCCCGGGGCGGGACTGACGAGCTCCTACGAGCAGTACTTC. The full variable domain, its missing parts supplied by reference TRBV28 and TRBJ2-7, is DVKVTQSSRYLVKRTGEKVFLECVQDMDHENMFWYRQDPGLGLRLIYFSYDVKMKEKGDIPEGYSVSREKKERFSLILESASTNQTSMYLCASIPPGAGLTSSYEQYFGPGTRLTVT.

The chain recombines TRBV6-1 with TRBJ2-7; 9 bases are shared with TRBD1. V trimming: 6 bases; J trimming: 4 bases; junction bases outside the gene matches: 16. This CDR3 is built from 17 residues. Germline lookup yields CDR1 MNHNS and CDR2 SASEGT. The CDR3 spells CASRQAGQGFGLYEQYF. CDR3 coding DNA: TGTGCCAGCAGGCAAGCCGGACAGGGGTTTGGATTATACGAGCAGTACTTC.

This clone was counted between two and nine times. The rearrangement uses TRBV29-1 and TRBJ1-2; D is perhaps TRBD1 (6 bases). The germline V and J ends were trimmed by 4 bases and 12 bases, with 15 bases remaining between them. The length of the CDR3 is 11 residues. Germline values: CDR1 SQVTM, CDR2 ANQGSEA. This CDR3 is CSVVGTYLNTF. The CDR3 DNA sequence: TGCAGCGTTGTCGGGACATACCTTAACACCTTC.

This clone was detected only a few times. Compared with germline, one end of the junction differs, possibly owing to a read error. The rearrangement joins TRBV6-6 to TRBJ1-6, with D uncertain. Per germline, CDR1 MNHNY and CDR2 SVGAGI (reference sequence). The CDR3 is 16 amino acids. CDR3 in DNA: TGTGCCAGCAGTTACACGGAATTCAGTATGGGGTCACCCCTCCAATTT. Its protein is CASSYTEFSMGSPLQF.

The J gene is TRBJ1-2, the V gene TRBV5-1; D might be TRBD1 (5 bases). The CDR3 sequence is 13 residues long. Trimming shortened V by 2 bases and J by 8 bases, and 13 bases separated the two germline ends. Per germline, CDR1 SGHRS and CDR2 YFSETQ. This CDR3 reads CASSFQGLEGYTF. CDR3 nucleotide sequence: TGCGCCAGCAGCTTCCAGGGATTGGAGGGCTACACCTTC.

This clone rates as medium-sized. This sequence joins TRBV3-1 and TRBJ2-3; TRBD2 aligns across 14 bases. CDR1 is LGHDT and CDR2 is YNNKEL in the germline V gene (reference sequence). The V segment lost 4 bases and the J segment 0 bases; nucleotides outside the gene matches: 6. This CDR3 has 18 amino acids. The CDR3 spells CASSPGTSGGPSTDTQYF. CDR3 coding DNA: TGTGCCAGCAGCCCGGGGACTAGCGGGGGCCCTAGCACAGATACGCAGTATTTT.

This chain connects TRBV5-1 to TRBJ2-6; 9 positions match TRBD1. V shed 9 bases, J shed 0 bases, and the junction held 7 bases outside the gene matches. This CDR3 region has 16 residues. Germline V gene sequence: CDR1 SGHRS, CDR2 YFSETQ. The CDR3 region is CATATGGGSGANVLTF. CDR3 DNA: TGCGCCACCGCGACAGGGGGAGGCTCTGGGGCCAACGTCCTGACTTTC.

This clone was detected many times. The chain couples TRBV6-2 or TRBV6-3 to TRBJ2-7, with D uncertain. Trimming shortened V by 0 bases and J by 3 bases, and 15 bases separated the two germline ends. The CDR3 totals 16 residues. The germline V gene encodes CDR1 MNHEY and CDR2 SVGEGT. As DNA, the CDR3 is TGTGCCAGCAGTTACTCGATGGTCTCGGGTGACTACGAGCAGTACTTC. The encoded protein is CASSYSMVSGDYEQYF.

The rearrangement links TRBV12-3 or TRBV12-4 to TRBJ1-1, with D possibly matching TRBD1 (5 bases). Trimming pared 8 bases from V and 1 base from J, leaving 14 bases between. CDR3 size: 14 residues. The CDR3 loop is CASSSMGGNTEAFF. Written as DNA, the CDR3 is TGTGCCAGCTCCTCGATGGGGGGGAACACTGAAGCTTTCTTT.

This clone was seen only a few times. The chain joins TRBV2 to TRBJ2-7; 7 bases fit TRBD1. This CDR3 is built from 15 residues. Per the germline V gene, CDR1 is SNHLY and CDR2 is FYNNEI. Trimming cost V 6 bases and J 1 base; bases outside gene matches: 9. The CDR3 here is CASRPTGSVSYEQYF. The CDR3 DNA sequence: TGTGCCAGCAGACCGACAGGGTCAGTGTCCTACGAGCAGTACTTC.

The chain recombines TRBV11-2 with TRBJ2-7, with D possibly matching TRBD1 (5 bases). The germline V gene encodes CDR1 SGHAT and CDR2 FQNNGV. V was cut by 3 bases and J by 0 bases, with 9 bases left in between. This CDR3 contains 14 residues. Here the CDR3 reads CASSFLGVSYEQYF. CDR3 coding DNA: TGTGCCAGCAGCTTCCTAGGGGTCTCCTACGAGCAGTACTTC.

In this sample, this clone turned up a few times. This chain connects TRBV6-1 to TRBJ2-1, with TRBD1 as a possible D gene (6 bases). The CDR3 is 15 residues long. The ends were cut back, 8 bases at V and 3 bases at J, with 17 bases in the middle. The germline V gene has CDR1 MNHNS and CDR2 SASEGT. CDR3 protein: CASGVQDRYYNEQFF. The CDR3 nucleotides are TGTGCCAGCGGAGTTCAGGACAGATACTACAATGAGCAGTTCTTC.

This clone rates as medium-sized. CDR3 nucleotide sequence: TGTGCCAGCAGCGTAACTCTGGGGGCCAACGTCCTGACTTTC. Protein sequence: CASSVTLGANVLTF. This sequence joins TRBV9 and TRBJ2-6; unclear D gene. The ends were cut back, 1 base at V and 4 bases at J, with 6 bases in the middle. Germline assignment: CDR1 SGDLS and CDR2 YYNGEE. The CDR3 has 14 residues.

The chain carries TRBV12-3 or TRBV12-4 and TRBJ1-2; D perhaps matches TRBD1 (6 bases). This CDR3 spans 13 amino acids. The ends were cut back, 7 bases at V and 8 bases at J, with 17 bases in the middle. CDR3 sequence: CASTIRGWGGYTF. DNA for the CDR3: TGTGCCAGCACTATCAGGGGCTGGGGGGGCTACACCTTC.

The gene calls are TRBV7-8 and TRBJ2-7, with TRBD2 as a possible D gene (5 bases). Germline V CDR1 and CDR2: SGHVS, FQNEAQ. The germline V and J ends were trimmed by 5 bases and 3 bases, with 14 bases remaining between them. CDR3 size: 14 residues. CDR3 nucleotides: TGTGCCAGCAGCCTAGAGGAGGCGCTCTACGAGCAGTACTTC. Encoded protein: CASSLEEALYEQYF.

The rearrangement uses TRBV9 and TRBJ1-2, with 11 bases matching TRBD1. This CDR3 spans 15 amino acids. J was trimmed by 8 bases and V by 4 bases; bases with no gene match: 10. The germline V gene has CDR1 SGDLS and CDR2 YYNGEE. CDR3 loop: CASSLDRGPLVGYTF. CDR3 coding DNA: TGTGCCAGCAGCCTGGACAGGGGGCCCTTAGTGGGCTACACCTTC.

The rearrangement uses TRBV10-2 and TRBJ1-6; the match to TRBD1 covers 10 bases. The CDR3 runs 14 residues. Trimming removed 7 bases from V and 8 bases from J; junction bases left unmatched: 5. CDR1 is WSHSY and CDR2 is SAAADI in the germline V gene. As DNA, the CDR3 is TGCGCCAGCATCCGGGACAGGGGCTATTCACCCCTCCACTTT. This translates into CASIRDRGYSPLHF.

The CDR3 region is CASSGPTSGRAYDTDTQYF. The CDR3 nucleotides read TGCGCCAGCAGTGGGCCGACTAGCGGGAGGGCCTATGACACAGATACGCAGTATTTT. The genes are TRBV10-1 and TRBJ2-3; 14 nucleotides match TRBD2. Per the germline V gene, CDR1 is WNHNN and CDR2 is SYGVQD (reference sequence). Trimming removed 4 bases from V and 2 bases from J; junction bases left unmatched: 11. This CDR3 spans 19 amino acids.

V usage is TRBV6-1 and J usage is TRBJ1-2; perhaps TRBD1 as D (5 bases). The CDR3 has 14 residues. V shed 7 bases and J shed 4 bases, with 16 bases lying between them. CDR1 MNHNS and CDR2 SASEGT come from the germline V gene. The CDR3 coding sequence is TGTGCCAGCACCAAAGTGGGGGGAAGCTATGGCTACACCTTC. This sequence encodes CASTKVGGSYGYTF.

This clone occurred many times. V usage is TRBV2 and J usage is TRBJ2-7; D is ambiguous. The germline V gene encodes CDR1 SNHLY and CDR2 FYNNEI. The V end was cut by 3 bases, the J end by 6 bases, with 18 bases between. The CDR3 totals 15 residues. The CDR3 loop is CASSDGRVLPGEQYF. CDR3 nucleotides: TGTGCCAGCAGTGACGGAAGGGTCCTCCCGGGCGAGCAGTACTTC. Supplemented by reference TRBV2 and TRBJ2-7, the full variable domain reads EPEVTQTPSHQVTQMGQEVILRCVPISNHLYFYWYRQILGQKVEFLVSFYNNEISEKSEIFDDQFSVERPDGSNFTLKIRSTKLEDSAMYFCASSDGRVLPGEQYFGPGTRLTVT.

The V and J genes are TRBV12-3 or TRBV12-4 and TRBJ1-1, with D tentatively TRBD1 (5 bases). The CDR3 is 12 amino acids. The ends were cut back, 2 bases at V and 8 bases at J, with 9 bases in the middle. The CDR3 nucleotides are TGTGCCAGCAGTTTATATGGGGCGGAAGCTTTCTTT. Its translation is CASSLYGAEAFF.

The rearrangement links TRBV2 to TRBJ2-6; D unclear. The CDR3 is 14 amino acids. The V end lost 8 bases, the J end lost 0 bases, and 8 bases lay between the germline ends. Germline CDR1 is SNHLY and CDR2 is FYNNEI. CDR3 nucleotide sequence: TGTGCCAGCCGACTGAACTCTGGGGCCAACGTCCTGACTTTC. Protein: CASRLNSGANVLTF.

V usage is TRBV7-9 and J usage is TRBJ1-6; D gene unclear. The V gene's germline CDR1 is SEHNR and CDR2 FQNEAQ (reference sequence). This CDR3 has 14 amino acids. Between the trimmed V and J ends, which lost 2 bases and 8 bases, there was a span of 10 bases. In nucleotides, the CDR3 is TGTGCCAGCAGCTTATCCGACACGGATTCACCCCTCCACTTT. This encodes CASSLSDTDSPLHF. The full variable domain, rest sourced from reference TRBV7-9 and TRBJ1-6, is DTGVSQNPRHKITKRGQNVTFRCDPISEHNRLYWYRQTLGQGPEFLTYFQNEAQLEKSRLLSDRFSAERPKGSFSTLEIQRTEQGDSAMYLCASSLSDTDSPLHFGNGTRLTVT.

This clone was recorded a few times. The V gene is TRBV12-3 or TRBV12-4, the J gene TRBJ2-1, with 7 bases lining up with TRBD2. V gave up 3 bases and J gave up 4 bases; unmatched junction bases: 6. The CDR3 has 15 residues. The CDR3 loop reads CASSLASGIYNEQFF. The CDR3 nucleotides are TGTGCCAGCAGTTTGGCTAGCGGTATATACAATGAGCAGTTCTTC.

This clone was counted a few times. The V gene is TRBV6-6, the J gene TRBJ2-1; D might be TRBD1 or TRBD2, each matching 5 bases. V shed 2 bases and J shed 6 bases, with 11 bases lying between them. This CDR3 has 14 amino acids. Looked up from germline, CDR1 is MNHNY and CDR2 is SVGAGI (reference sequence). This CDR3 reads CASSYPGTSNEQFF. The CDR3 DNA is TGTGCCAGCAGTTACCCAGGGACCTCCAATGAGCAGTTCTTC.

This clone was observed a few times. This chain's CDR3 is CASSLLSATGELFF. The DNA for the CDR3 is TGTGCCAGCAGTCTCCTTAGCGCCACCGGGGAGCTGTTTTTT. This chain joins TRBV12-3 or TRBV12-4 and TRBJ2-2, with D tentatively TRBD2 (5 bases). The CDR3 covers 14 residues. Trimming stripped 5 bases from V and 4 bases from J, with 11 bases between.

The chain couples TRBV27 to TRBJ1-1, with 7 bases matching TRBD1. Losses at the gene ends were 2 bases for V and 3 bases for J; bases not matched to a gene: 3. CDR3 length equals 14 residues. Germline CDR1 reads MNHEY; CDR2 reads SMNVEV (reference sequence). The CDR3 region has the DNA TGTGCCAGCAGTTTACGACAGGGTTACACTGAAGCTTTCTTT. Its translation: CASSLRQGYTEAFF.

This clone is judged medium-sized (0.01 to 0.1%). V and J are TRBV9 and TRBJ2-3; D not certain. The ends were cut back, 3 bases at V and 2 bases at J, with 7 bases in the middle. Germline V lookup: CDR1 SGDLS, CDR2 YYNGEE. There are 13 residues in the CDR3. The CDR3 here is CASSGAATDTQYF. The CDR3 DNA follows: TGTGCCAGCAGCGGGGCCGCCACAGATACGCAGTATTTT.